The subject of this entry is one T cell receptor beta chain. Its specificity is unknown. The record originates from a study of Graves' ophthalmopathy and Graves' hyperthyroidism. Amplification of the TCR beta CDR3 regions used RNA transcripts (as template). An opening RT-PCR round employed HTBI primers and preceded a second-round multiplex PCR. TCRdb analysed the multiplex PCR reads with MiXCR anew, one entry per CDR3 protein. The sample carries 660,000 or so distinct CDR3 sequences, more than 40% recorded once. V was pared by 6 bases and J by 5 bases, with 22 bases between. Germline lookup yields CDR1 ENHRY and CDR2 SYGVKD. This CDR3 comprises 16 residues. Study findings and constraints: Most expanded clonotypes in thyroid above 0.001 frequency also showed up in blood.

This TCR came from an adult man with Graves' ophthalmopathy. V is TRBV10-3 and J is TRBJ2-5; D might be TRBD2 (8 bases). The sample consisted of peripheral blood. This CDR3 reads CAIRGGRGDSRETQYF. CDR3 bases: TGTGCCATCAGAGGCGGGCGGGGGGACAGCCGGGAGACCCAGTACTTC.